The clone carrying this T cell receptor (beta chain) is medium-sized in the sample. Its matching antigen is unknown. This record comes from a study of T-cell reconstitution after alpha-beta-depleted transplantation in children. Researchers prepared the TCRbeta library using unique molecular identifiers, the study reports. TCRdb re-derived calls from the PCR reads in MiXCR, one entry per CDR3 protein. The sample lists thousands of distinct CDR3 sequences, under 20% occurring once. Whole-study findings and limits: Reported findings indicate that, about two months after transplant, alpha-beta T cells came from several hundred expanded clones, which were derived from non-depleted graft cells.

This CDR3 contains 17 residues. Germline V lookup: CDR1 SGHVS, CDR2 FQNEAQ. V lost 1 base, J lost 0 bases, and 5 bases stayed unmatched. The sequencing used PBMCs, mostly from graft donor cells, collected 60 days after TCRalphabeta/CD19-depleted stem cell transplant. The chain carries TRBV7-8 and TRBJ1-5; 8 positions agree with TRBD1. The receptor was isolated from a male patient between 5 and 17 years old who had a stem cell transplant for acute myeloid leukemia, so the T cells may come from the graft donor. CDR3 DNA: TGTGCCAGCAGCTTAGGCCCAGGGGGCCTTAGCAATCAGCCCCAGCATTTT. Translation: CASSLGPGGLSNQPQHF. The variable domain in full, completed from reference TRBV7-8 and TRBJ1-5, reads GAGVSQSPRYKVAKRGQDVALRCDPISGHVSLFWYQQALGQGPEFLTYFQNEAQLDKSGLPSDRFFAERPEGSVSTLKIQRTQQEDSAVYLCASSLGPGGLSNQPQHFGDGTRLSIL.